This TCR beta chain was retrieved from a study of identifying expanded T cells in peripheral blood. The protocol was immunoSEQ multiplex PCR, while the TCRdb copy is restricted to in-frame clones and leaves out a portion. The sample carries 65,000 to 95,000 clones, around 84% recorded once. Turning to this clone: Its antigen is still unknown.

Study findings and constraints: Across healthy donors, higher total template counts meant significantly greater roughly two-week count variance.

Collection occurred without any documented infections or immune events in donors. Germline V CDR1 and CDR2: SEHNR, FQNEAQ (reference sequence). Unmatched junction bases numbered 13, after V lost 3 bases and J lost 4 bases. The CDR3 spans 18 residues. The J gene is TRBJ2-3, the V gene TRBV7-9, with 10 bases aligning to TRBD2. Sequenced input: blood. This sequence was found in a person aged 18 to 75 in good health. DNA of the CDR3: TGTGCCAGCAGCTTTGTGGGGGAATGGCTAGCGGGAGCAGATACGCAGTATTTT. This gives the protein CASSFVGEWLAGADTQYF.